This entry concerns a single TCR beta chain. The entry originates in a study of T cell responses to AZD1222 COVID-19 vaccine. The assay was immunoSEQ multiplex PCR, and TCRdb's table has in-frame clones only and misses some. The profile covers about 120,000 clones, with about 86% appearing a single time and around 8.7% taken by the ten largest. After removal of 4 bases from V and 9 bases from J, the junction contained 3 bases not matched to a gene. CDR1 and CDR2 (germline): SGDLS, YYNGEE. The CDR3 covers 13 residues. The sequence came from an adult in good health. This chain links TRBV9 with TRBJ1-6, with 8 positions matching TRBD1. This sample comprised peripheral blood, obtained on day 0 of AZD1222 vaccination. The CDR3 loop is CASSRTGSSPLHF. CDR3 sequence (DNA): TGTGCCAGCAGCCGGACAGGGAGTTCACCCCTCCACTTT.